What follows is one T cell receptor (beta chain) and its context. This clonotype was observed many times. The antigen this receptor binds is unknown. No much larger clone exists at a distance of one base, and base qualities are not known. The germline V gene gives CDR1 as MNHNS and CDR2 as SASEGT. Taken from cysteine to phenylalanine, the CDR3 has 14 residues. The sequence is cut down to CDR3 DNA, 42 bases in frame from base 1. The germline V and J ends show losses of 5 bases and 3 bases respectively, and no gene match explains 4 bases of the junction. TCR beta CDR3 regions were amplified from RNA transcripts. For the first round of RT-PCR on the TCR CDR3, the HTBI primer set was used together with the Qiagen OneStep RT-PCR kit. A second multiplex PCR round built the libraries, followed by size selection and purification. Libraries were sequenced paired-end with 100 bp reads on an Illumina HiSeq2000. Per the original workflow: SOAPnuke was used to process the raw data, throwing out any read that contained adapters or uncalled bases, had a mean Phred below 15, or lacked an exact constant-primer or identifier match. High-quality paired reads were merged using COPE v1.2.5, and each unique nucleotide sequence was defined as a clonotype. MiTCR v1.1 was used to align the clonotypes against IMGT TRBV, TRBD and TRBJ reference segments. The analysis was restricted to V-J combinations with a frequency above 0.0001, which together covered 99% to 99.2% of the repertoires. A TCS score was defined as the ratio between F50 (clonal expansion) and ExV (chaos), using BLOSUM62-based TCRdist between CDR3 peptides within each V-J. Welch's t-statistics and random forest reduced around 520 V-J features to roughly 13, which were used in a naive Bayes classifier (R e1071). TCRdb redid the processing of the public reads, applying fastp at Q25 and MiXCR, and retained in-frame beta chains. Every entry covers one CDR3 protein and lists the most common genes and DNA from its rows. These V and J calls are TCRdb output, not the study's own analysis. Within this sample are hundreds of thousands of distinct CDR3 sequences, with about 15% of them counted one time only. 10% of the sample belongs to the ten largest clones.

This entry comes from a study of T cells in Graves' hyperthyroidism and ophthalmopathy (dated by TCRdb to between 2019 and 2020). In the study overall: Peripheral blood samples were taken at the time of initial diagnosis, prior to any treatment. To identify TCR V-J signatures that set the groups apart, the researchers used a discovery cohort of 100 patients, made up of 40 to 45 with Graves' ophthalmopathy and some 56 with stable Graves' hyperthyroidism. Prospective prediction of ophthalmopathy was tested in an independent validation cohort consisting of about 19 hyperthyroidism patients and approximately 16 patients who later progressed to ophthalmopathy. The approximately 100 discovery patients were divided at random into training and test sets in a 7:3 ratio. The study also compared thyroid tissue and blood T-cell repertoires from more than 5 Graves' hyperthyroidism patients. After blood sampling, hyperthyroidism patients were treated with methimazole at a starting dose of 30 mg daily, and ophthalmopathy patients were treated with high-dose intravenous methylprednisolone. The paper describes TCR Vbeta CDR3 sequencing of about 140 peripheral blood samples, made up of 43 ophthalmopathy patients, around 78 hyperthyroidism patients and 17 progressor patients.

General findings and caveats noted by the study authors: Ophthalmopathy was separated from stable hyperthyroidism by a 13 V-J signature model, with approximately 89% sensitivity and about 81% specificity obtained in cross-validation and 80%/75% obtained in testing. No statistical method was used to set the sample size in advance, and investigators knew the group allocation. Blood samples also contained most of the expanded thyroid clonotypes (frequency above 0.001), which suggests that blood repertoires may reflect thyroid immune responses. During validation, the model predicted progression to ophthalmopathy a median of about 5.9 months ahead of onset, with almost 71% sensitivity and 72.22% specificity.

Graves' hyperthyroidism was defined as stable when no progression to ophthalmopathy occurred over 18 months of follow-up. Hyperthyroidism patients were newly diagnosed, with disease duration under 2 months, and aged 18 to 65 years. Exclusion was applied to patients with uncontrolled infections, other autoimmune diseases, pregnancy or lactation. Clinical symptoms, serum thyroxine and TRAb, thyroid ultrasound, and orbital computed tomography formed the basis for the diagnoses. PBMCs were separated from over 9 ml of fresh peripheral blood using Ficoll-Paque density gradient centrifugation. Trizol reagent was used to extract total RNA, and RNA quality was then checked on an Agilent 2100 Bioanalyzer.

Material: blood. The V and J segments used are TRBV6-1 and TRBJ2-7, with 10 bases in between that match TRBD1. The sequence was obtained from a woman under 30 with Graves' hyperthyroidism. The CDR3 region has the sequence CASSYRTGGYEQYF. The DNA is TGTGCCAGCAGTTATCGGACAGGGGGCTACGAGCAGTACTTC.